The 13 T cell receptor beta chains below all came from one sample that was sequenced in a study of T cells in Graves' hyperthyroidism and ophthalmopathy. Amplification of TCR beta CDR3 regions was performed using RNA transcripts as template. The HTBI primer set drove a first-round RT-PCR of the TCR CDR3. TCRdb re-called the multiplex PCR reads with MiXCR, one entry per CDR3 protein. Of about 480,000 distinct CDR3 sequences in the sample, around an eighth were seen once. Sequenced input: blood. These receptors were collected from a woman between 18 and 29 years old with Graves' hyperthyroidism.

The table lists this clonotype with a few counts. The chain recombines TRBV18 with TRBJ1-2, with unresolved D. CDR3 length: 13 amino acids. V lost 5 bases and J 2 bases, leaving 9 bases between the germline ends. The germline CDR1 and CDR2 sequences are KGHSH and LQKENI. The CDR3 coding sequence is TGTGCCAGCTCAGGGCAGGAGAACTATGGCTACACCTTC. Its protein product is CASSGQENYGYTF.

This clonotype was observed many times. The rearrangement joins TRBV2 to TRBJ2-6; D remains ambiguous. V shed 3 bases and J shed 4 bases, with 10 bases lying between them. Germline V gene lookup returns CDR1 SNHLY and CDR2 FYNNEI. This CDR3 is 15 amino acids long. DNA for the CDR3: TGTGCCAGCAGTGATCTGGTTGCCGGGGCCAACGTCCTGACTTTC. Protein product: CASSDLVAGANVLTF.

The genes are TRBV10-1 and TRBJ1-2, with TRBD1 matching over 7 bases. This CDR3 is built from 13 residues. The V and J ends lost 6 bases and 8 bases, in that order; junction bases with no gene match: 9. Germline-derived CDR1 and CDR2 are WNHNN and SYGVQD (reference sequence). CDR3 in DNA: TGCGCCAGCAGCTCCGACAGGGTGGAGGGCTACACCTTC. Translated: CASSSDRVEGYTF.

In this sample, this clonotype turned up many times. The J gene is TRBJ2-2, the V gene TRBV2; 9 bases match TRBD2. CDR1 and CDR2 from the germline V gene are SNHLY and FYNNEI. The J segment lost 3 bases and the V segment lost 7 bases, leaving 9 bases of the junction unmatched. The CDR3 is made up of 16 amino acids. CDR3: CASTMRTSEYTGELFF. For the CDR3, the DNA is TGTGCCAGCACCATGAGGACTAGCGAGTACACCGGGGAGCTGTTTTTT.

This clonotype was recorded many times. The chain employs TRBV6-5 and TRBJ2-5; D is perhaps TRBD1 or TRBD2 (5 bases each). Germline CDR1 is MNHEY and CDR2 is SVGAGI. CDR3 length: 15 amino acids. The V end lost 2 bases, the J end lost 0 bases, and 10 bases lay between the germline ends. CDR3 protein: CASSYGTPYQETQYF. As DNA, the CDR3 is TGTGCCAGCAGTTACGGGACCCCGTACCAAGAGACCCAGTACTTC.

At least ten counts were recorded for this clonotype. The V gene is TRBV20-1, the J gene TRBJ2-7; D tentatively fits TRBD1 or TRBD2 (5 bases each). Trimming left V 6 bases short and J 6 bases short, with 15 bases between. The CDR3 is 12 amino acids. Germline CDR1 reads DFQATT; CDR2 reads SNEGSKA (reference sequence). The CDR3 DNA reads TGCAGTGCCGGCGAGGGGTTGCGCGAGCAGTACGTC. As protein: CSAGEGLREQYV.

Regarding this clonotype: Just one base apart from a much larger clone, this may be a read error. V gene TRBV5-5 combines with J gene TRBJ2-1; 8 bases map to TRBD2. The V segment lost 4 bases and the J segment 1 base; nucleotides outside the gene matches: 4. The CDR3 extends over 15 amino acids. Germline CDR1 SGHKS, CDR2 YYEKEE (reference sequence). DNA for the CDR3: TGTGCCAGCAGCCCGACTAGCGAGTCCTACAATGAGCAGTTCTTC. This sequence encodes CASSPTSESYNEQFF. Variable domain in full (rest from reference TRBV5-5 and TRBJ2-1): DAGVTQSPTHLIKTRGQQVTLRCSPISGHKSVSWYQQVLGQGPQFIFQYYEKEERGRGNFPDRFSARQFPNYSSELNVNALLLGDSALYLCASSPTSESYNEQFFGPGTRLTVL.

This clonotype was found a few times. The chain employs TRBV18 and TRBJ1-2; 9 nucleotides agree with TRBD1. Germline V gene sequence: CDR1 KGHSH, CDR2 LQKENI. Unmatched junction bases numbered 3, after V lost 5 bases and J lost 5 bases. The CDR3 has 13 residues. The CDR3 nucleotides are TGTGCCAGCTCAACAGGGGGCGAATATGGCTACACCTTC. This codes for CASSTGGEYGYTF.

The rearrangement uses TRBV4-1 and TRBJ2-5, with D unclear. Germline loops: CDR1 MGHRA, CDR2 YSYEKL. This CDR3 is 14 amino acids long. Trimming removed 0 bases at V and 5 bases at J, with 10 bases between. CDR3 residues: CASSQERVGETQYF. CDR3 nucleotide sequence: TGCGCCAGCAGCCAAGAAAGGGTCGGGGAGACCCAGTACTTC.

The chain joins TRBV11-3 to TRBJ1-2, with 7 bases identical to TRBD1. CDR3 length: 14 residues. In germline, CDR1 is SGHNT, CDR2 YENEEA. Unmatched junction bases numbered 7, after V lost 3 bases and J lost 6 bases. CDR3 sequence reads: CASSLGQLADGYTF. The CDR3 DNA sequence: TGTGCCAGCAGCTTGGGACAGTTAGCAGATGGCTACACCTTC.

The sample holds many counts of this clonotype. The chain combines TRBV5-1 with TRBJ2-5; 10 bases fit TRBD2. In germline, CDR1 is SGHRS, CDR2 YFSETQ. V trimming: 4 bases; J trimming: 5 bases; junction bases outside the gene matches: 14. CDR3 length: 17 amino acids. This CDR3 reads CASSRSPSGSSGETQYF. CDR3 sequence (DNA): TGCGCCAGCAGCCGCTCGCCTAGCGGGAGTTCGGGGGAGACCCAGTACTTC.

This clonotype was seen at least ten times. The chain links TRBV2 to TRBJ2-7, with a possible D match to TRBD1 (5 bases). The V and J ends lost 4 bases and 2 bases respectively, with 15 bases between them. Germline assignment: CDR1 SNHLY and CDR2 FYNNEI. The CDR3 has 15 residues. In DNA form, the CDR3 reads TGTGCCAGCAGTGCTTTACAGGACATTACCTACGAGCAGTACTTC. It encodes CASSALQDITYEQYF.

This clonotype has ten or more counts. This rearrangement joins TRBV11-2 to TRBJ2-7; no definite D call. Germline V gene sequence: CDR1 SGHAT, CDR2 FQNNGV. The CDR3 is 13 amino acids. Trimming shortened V by 3 bases and J by 2 bases, and 8 bases separated the two germline ends. CDR3 sequence (DNA): TGTGCCAGCAGCTTGGACGAAGCCTACGAGCAGTACGTC. Translated: CASSLDEAYEQYV.